The clone carrying this T cell receptor beta chain was observed at least ten times. This sample was included in a study of molecular identifiers for immune sequencing clone quantification. The CDR3 covers 14 residues. Trimming stripped 5 bases from V and 3 bases from J, with 12 bases between. Germline V lookup: CDR1 SGHVS, CDR2 FNYEAQ. TCRdb fed the PCR reads into MiXCR, producing one record per CDR3 protein. Here the sample spans hundreds of thousands of distinct CDR3 sequences, roughly 27% being singletons. The clonotype was recovered from a human donor in good health. Some libraries in this study had Jurkat cell RNA spiked in. The V call is TRBV7-6, the J call TRBJ2-3; the D is unclear. Input material: naive CD8+ T cells from blood, with Jurkat cell RNA spiked in. Noted subset: FACS-sorted CD8+CD4-CCR7+CD45RA+ naive T cells. CDR3 DNA sequence: TGTGCCAGCAGCCCCGCCAGTACGACAGATACGCAGTATTTT. Encoded protein: CASSPASTTDTQYF.